In its sample, the clone carrying this T cell receptor (delta chain) was seen a few times. The TCRdb record carries a much larger clone's protein, which differs from this DNA's translation at residue 9; a read error is the likely cause, and the protein listed here is the DNA translation. TCRdb fed the multiplex PCR reads into CATT to redo clone calling. The sample records roughly 90,000 delta-chain clones, roughly 1.4% being singletons. These data belong to a study of γδ T cells in repeated Plasmodium falciparum infection. In germline, CDR1 is TSWWSYY, CDR2 QGS. Trimming stripped 3 bases from V and 0 bases from J, with 14 bases between. The CDR3 loop spans 16 amino acids. Flow sorting of PBMC yielded separate Vgamma9/Vdelta2+ and Vdelta2-negative gammadelta T cell populations for bulk repertoire analysis.

Sample: gamma-delta T cells from blood. This rearrangement joins TRDV1 to TRDJ1; D call uncertain. TCRdb gives no J gene; it was assigned here by matching the DNA to germline. The source is a pool of human donors (malaria-infected and uninfected, not separated). The CDR3 nucleotides read TGTGCTCTTGGGGAGGGGCTCGATCTGTACACCGATAAACTCATCTTT. It specifies CALGEGLDLYTDKLIF.